This T cell receptor beta chain was identified during a study of Ad26.COV2.S vaccination and SARS-CoV-2 variants (dated by TCRdb to about 2021). As for the study more broadly: Donors in the vaccine arm were drawn from COV1001, a multicentre, randomized, double-blind, placebo-controlled phase I-IIa trial testing Ad26.COV2.S in healthy adults. Ad26.COV2.S was given intramuscularly at 5x10^10 or 1x10^11 viral particles, as a single shot or as two shots 56 days apart. TCRbeta repertoire sequencing was used to assess the specificity and breadth of SARS-CoV-2-reactive T cell receptors after Ad26.COV2.S vaccination. A total of approximately 32 samples were included in the TCR-sequenced set, comprising approximately 20 Ad26.COV2.S vaccine recipients, 5 placebo recipients and 8 SARS-CoV-2 convalescent individuals. Trial participants were randomized into five groups of five, in which low-dose or high-dose Ad26.COV2.S was given once or twice, or placebo was given on both occasions. Investigators remained blinded to trial group allocation during experiments and outcome assessment. On the study overall, not on this receptor specifically: Non-spike TCR breadth was comparable between vaccine and placebo recipients, consistent with the vaccine containing only spike. The study was not powered to compare responses between vaccine doses or regimens. Ad26.COV2.S recipients had higher spike-specific TCR breadth than placebo recipients (P = 0.0014). The authors noted that the TCR breadth and depth analyses may have underestimated total T cell responses. Substantial breadth of spike-specific CD8+ and CD4+ T cell responses was reported after vaccination.

From cysteine to phenylalanine, the CDR3 is 16 amino acids long. The sequence is cut down to CDR3 DNA, 48 bases in frame from base 1. V and J are truncated by 5 bases and 10 bases respectively, leaving an intervening sequence of 21 bases. Sequences LNHDA (CDR1) and SQIVND (CDR2) are obtained from the germline V gene (reference sequence). According to the study, the label for this sample's treatment or condition signals: some 20 received Ad26.COV2.S at low or high dose, single or two shots; about 5 received placebo; per-sample allocation not given. Repertoires of vaccine and placebo recipients were sequenced from samples collected on day 63 after the first injection. Between 29 July and 7 August 2020, Cohort 1b enrolled 20 to 30 adults aged 18-55 years at one site in Boston, USA. As a vaccine, Ad26.COV2.S was a replication-incompetent adenovirus type 26 vector that expressed a prefusion-stabilized SARS-CoV-2 spike protein derived from the original Wuhan strain.

As to this clone: What antigen it recognizes has not been identified. No quality values exist for individual bases; no much larger clone is one base distant.

The immunoSEQ Assay was the method used to sequence TCRbeta CDR3 regions. After extraction, genomic DNA underwent amplification by bias-controlled multiplex PCR, followed by high-throughput sequencing. In the authors' own workflow: Collapsing and filtering of sequences were performed to quantify the absolute abundance of each unique TCRbeta CDR3 region. T cell fraction was estimated by normalizing TCRbeta template counts to usable DNA, with usable DNA measured through amplification of reference genes found in all nucleated cells. Repertoire TCRs were annotated as SARS-CoV-2-specific when V gene, CDR3 amino acid sequence and J gene were exactly matched to a known reactive TCR set. The reference SARS-CoV-2 TCR set was derived from MIRA and filtered for enrichment in COVID-19-positive ImmuneCODE repertoires, a step that removed public or cross-reactive TCRs. Using the MIRA antigens, annotated TCRs were further analysed by specific ORF or by position within an ORF. Depth was the summed frequency of annotated unique rearrangements, while breadth was defined as annotated unique rearrangements over total unique productive rearrangements. Two-sided Wilcoxon rank-sum tests were used to compare TCR breadth between groups. As stored in TCRdb, this immuneACCESS dataset retains in-frame rearrangements with V and J assigned. A fraction of the clones does not appear; measured against another copy, unresolved V genes explain less than half of the discrepancy, and the remainder lacks a known reason. V and J calls and clone size are copied from that table; D and trimming were computed from the DNA. In all, the sample holds approximately 400,000 clones, and roughly 85% of those were seen once. The top ten clones comprise about 7.4% of the sample.

The specimen was peripheral blood, collected in a trial of Ad26.COV2.S vaccine versus placebo. This receptor was taken from a person between 18 and 65 years old who received the Ad26.COV2.S COVID-19 vaccine or a placebo. This sequence uses TRBV19 and TRBJ1-6, and the D gene may be TRBD1, 6 bases matching. The CDR3 here reads CASSGWGGAADSPLHF. The sequenced DNA is TGTGCCAGTAGTGGTTGGGGGGGCGCGGCGGACTCACCCCTCCACTTT.